The source of this TCR beta chain is a study of T-cell memory formation after mild COVID-19. About the study: TCR clusters showed largely donor specificity.

Study conclusions and caveats: While clones contracting from day 15 to 85 were balanced between CD4 and CD8, later expanders leaned CD4+. Contracting clones localized mainly to CM and EM when CD4+ and mainly to EMRA when CD8+. Researchers found some responding clones in pre-infection memory, a sign that cross-reactive memory joined.

To note about this clonotype: The antigen is not known.

TCRdb passed the 5' RACE reads through MiXCR, listing each CDR3 protein once. This sample carries about 430,000 distinct CDR3 sequences, 20% to 30% of them seen once, and the ten largest clones take around 8.1%. CDR1 MNHNY and CDR2 SVGAGI come from the germline V gene (reference sequence). The CDR3 has 14 residues. Between the trimmed V and J ends, which lost 5 bases and 4 bases, there was a span of 14 bases. This clonotype originated in an adult woman who had mild COVID-19 (a few samples of this study predate the infection). Cell type and time point are not known. Sequences were obtained from PBMCs or a T cell subset sorted from them (not recorded which). The chain has TRBV6-6 and TRBJ2-5, with D maybe TRBD1 (6 bases). CDR3 sequence reads: CASSHFQGRETQYF. In DNA form, the CDR3 reads TGTGCCAGCAGTCACTTTCAGGGGAGAGAGACCCAGTACTTC.